Presented here are 27 T cell receptor beta chains from one specimen sequenced in a study of blood T cell repertoires in COVID-19. The data were produced by immunoSEQ multiplex PCR, yet TCRdb's version contains in-frame clones alone and is incomplete. The sample consists of 200,000 to 300,000 clones, approximately 88% of them appearing once. The sample taken for sequencing was PBMCs or T cells enriched from blood (not recorded which). The receptors were sampled from a woman aged 40 to 50 with acute COVID-19.

The CDR3 bases are TGCGCCAGCAGCCTGGGACTAGCGGGGGGGTTCTATGAGCAGTTCTTC. It is translated as CASSLGLAGGFYEQFF. This chain joins TRBV4-1 and TRBJ2-1, with 16 bases matching TRBD2. Germline-derived CDR1 and CDR2 are MGHRA and YSYEKL. CDR3 length equals 16 residues. Unmatched junction bases numbered 5, after V lost 4 bases and J lost 8 bases.

This sequence joins TRBV10-2 and TRBJ2-2; TRBD2 agrees at 9 bases. The junction had 6 bases not matched to a gene; V was cut back by 3 bases and J by 1 base. Germline V gene data show CDR1 as WSHSY and CDR2 as SAAADI. This CDR3 contains 17 residues. The CDR3 spells CASSDLRLAVNTGELFF. The DNA of the CDR3 is TGCGCCAGCAGTGATTTGAGACTAGCGGTGAACACCGGGGAGCTGTTTTTT.

The chain recombines TRBV7-9 with TRBJ2-1; 8 bases are shared with TRBD2. Per germline, CDR1 SEHNR and CDR2 FQNEAQ (reference sequence). The CDR3 is made up of 17 amino acids. The trim removed 8 bases at V and 0 bases at J, leaving 12 bases unmatched. CDR3 amino acids: CASLGGVAGRSYNEQFF. Written as DNA, the CDR3 is TGTGCCAGCCTCGGTGGGGTAGCGGGGCGCTCCTACAATGAGCAGTTCTTC.

The chain uses TRBV28 and TRBJ1-1; D uncertain. The V gene lost 2 bases and the J gene lost 4 bases, with 17 bases spanning the gap. The CDR3 length is 16 residues. The germline V gene has CDR1 MDHEN and CDR2 SYDVKM. This CDR3 reads CASSLPLRLAVTEAFF. CDR3 nucleotide sequence: TGTGCCAGCAGTTTACCCCTCCGGCTGGCGGTCACTGAAGCTTTCTTT.

This clone was picked up one time. The chain uses TRBV30 and TRBJ1-1; no firm D call. CDR3 length: 12 amino acids. Germline CDR1 GTSNPN, CDR2 SVGIG (reference sequence). Trimming shortened V by 6 bases and J by 0 bases, and 8 bases separated the two germline ends. CDR3 amino acids: CACNRVNTEAFF. CDR3 coding DNA: TGTGCCTGCAACCGGGTGAACACTGAAGCTTTCTTT.

The gene calls are TRBV5-1 and TRBJ2-7; maybe TRBD1 (6 bases). The ends were cut back, 7 bases at V and 0 bases at J, with 17 bases in the middle. This CDR3 has 15 amino acids. Germline CDR1 is SGHRS and CDR2 is YFSETQ. CDR3 residues: CASGLDSPRSYEQYV. CDR3 nucleotide sequence: TGCGCCAGCGGCCTGGACAGCCCGCGCTCCTACGAGCAGTACGTC.

The sample holds a few counts of this clone. The sample contains more than one DNA sequence encoding this CDR3. The chain is built from TRBV13 and TRBJ2-2, with TRBD2 matching over 11 bases. The J segment lost 5 bases and the V segment lost 0 bases, leaving 2 bases of the junction unmatched. This CDR3 is built from 16 residues. Germline-derived CDR1 and CDR2 are PRHDT and FYEKMQ (reference sequence). The CDR3 DNA sequence: TGTGCCAGCAGCTTAGGACTAGCGGGGGTTACCGGGGAGCTGTTTTTT. This sequence encodes CASSLGLAGVTGELFF. The full variable domain, its missing parts supplied by reference TRBV13 and TRBJ2-2, is AAGVIQSPRHLIKEKRETATLKCYPIPRHDTVYWYQQGPGQDPQFLISFYEKMQSDKGSIPDRFSAQQFSDYHSELNMSSLELGDSALYFCASSLGLAGVTGELFFGEGSRLTVL.

J is TRBJ2-5 and V is TRBV7-8, with 8 bases aligning to TRBD1. After removal of 2 bases from V and 5 bases from J, the junction contained 4 bases not matched to a gene. The CDR3 length is 14 residues. Per germline, CDR1 SGHVS and CDR2 FQNEAQ. CDR3 bases: TGTGCCAGCAGCTTACGCGACAGGGGTGAGACCCAGTACTTC. Translation: CASSLRDRGETQYF.

This clone was detected only a few times. V is TRBV7-6 and J is TRBJ2-2; D gene unclear. Germline CDR1 is SGHVS and CDR2 is FNYEAQ. Trimming removed 1 base at V and 6 bases at J, with 12 bases between. This CDR3 is 15 amino acids long. As DNA, the CDR3 is TGTGCCAGCAGCTTAGGTTCCGGGTCCTCCGGGGAGCTGTTTTTT. Its translation: CASSLGSGSSGELFF.

The chain recombines TRBV30 with TRBJ2-7; 7 nucleotides match TRBD1. From germline, CDR1 is GTSNPN and CDR2 SVGIG (reference sequence). Unmatched junction bases numbered 6, after V lost 3 bases and J lost 1 base. CDR3 length: 14 residues. For the CDR3, the DNA is TGTGCCTGGAGCTCGACAGGGATGTCCTACGAGCAGTACTTC. Residues: CAWSSTGMSYEQYF. The full variable domain, with the rest looked up from reference TRBV30 and TRBJ2-7, is SQTIHQWPATLVQPVGSPLSLECTVEGTSNPNLYWYRQAAGRGLQLLFYSVGIGQISSEVPQNLSASRPQDRQFILSSKKLLLSDSGFYLCAWSSTGMSYEQYFGPGTRLTVT.

CDR3 DNA sequence: TGCGCCAGCAGCCAAGAGGGAGGGTGGGTGGCTTTCTTT. Translated: CASSQEGGWVAFF. This chain uses TRBV4-1 with TRBJ1-1; no firm D call. This CDR3 is 13 amino acids long. Trimming took 0 bases from V and 11 from J, leaving 13 bases between them. In germline, CDR1 is MGHRA, CDR2 YSYEKL.

The chain carries TRBV28 and TRBJ1-5; 9 nucleotides agree with TRBD1. The CDR3 length is 17 residues. CDR1 and CDR2 from the germline V gene are MDHEN and SYDVKM. V trimming: 6 bases; J trimming: 1 base; junction bases outside the gene matches: 10. CDR3 sequence: CASSSGTGRASNQPQHF. DNA for the CDR3: TGTGCCAGCAGCTCCGGGACAGGGCGGGCGAGCAATCAGCCCCAGCATTTT.

The chain employs TRBV19 and TRBJ1-4, with a possible D match to TRBD1 (6 bases). Trimming cost V 3 bases and J 6 bases, with 11 bases left between them. The CDR3 length is 14 residues. CDR1 is LNHDA, CDR2 SQIVND, per germline (reference sequence). The CDR3 DNA is TGTGCCAGTAGTATGGGGCAGGGGTATGAAAAACTGTTTTTT. Its translation is CASSMGQGYEKLFF.

The V and J genes are TRBV7-2 and TRBJ1-2; 7 bases fit TRBD1. The length of the CDR3 is 16 residues. The ends lost 5 bases at V and 3 bases at J; junction bases unmatched: 12. Germline V lookup: CDR1 SGHTA, CDR2 FQGNSA. The CDR3 sequence: CASSPGLTGKHYGYTF. The CDR3 DNA is TGTGCCAGCAGCCCAGGGCTGACAGGGAAACACTATGGCTACACCTTC.

This sequence joins TRBV18 and TRBJ2-2; 11 bases align to TRBD1. Germline CDR1 KGHSH, CDR2 LQKENI. J lost 0 bases, V lost 2 bases, and 5 bases had no gene match. This CDR3 contains 18 residues. The CDR3 sequence is CASSPIKGQGANTGELFF. The CDR3 DNA reads TGTGCCAGCTCACCAATTAAGGGACAGGGGGCGAACACCGGGGAGCTGTTTTTT.

The chain has TRBV5-1 and TRBJ1-6, with D perhaps TRBD1 (6 bases). Germline CDR1 SGHRS, CDR2 YFSETQ. This CDR3 is built from 18 residues. V was cut by 4 bases and J by 4 bases, with 21 bases left in between. CDR3 nucleotide sequence: TGCGCCAGCAGCCTCGGCGGGGGGCGCGAAATATATAATTCACCCCTCCACTTT. Protein: CASSLGGGREIYNSPLHF.

This rearrangement joins TRBV10-3 to TRBJ1-5; 10 nucleotides align to TRBD1. The CDR3 loop spans 18 amino acids. CDR1 ENHRY and CDR2 SYGVKD come from the germline V gene. After removal of 6 bases from V and 0 bases from J, the junction contained 11 bases not matched to a gene. The CDR3 is CAIRADRGRRDSNQPQHF. The CDR3 bases are TGTGCCATCAGGGCAGACAGGGGGCGAAGGGATAGCAATCAGCCCCAGCATTTT.

The gene calls are TRBV5-1 and TRBJ1-1; 7 nucleotides match TRBD1. Trimming took 2 bases from V and 5 from J; bases not matched to a gene: 3. This CDR3 is built from 13 residues. Germline values: CDR1 SGHRS, CDR2 YFSETQ. The CDR3 protein is CASSLTGVTEAFF. Written as DNA, the CDR3 is TGCGCCAGCAGCTTAACAGGGGTAACTGAAGCTTTCTTT.

The J gene is TRBJ1-2, the V gene TRBV4-3, with a weak D call TRBD1 (6 bases). There are 16 residues in the CDR3. Trimming left V 1 base short and J 6 bases short, with 18 bases between. Germline lookup yields CDR1 LGHNA and CDR2 YSLEER. Here the CDR3 DNA reads TGCGCCAGCAGCCAAGGGGTCGGCAGGGGATTAAATGGCTACACCTTC. Encoded protein: CASSQGVGRGLNGYTF.

V is TRBV10-3 and J is TRBJ1-5, with D unresolved. This CDR3 spans 12 amino acids. CDR1 and CDR2 from the germline V gene are ENHRY and SYGVKD. V was clipped by 6 bases and J by 6 bases, with 9 bases between them. The chain's CDR3 is CAIRASGQPQHF. The CDR3 DNA reads TGTGCCATCAGGGCTAGCGGTCAGCCCCAGCATTTT.

This chain uses TRBV7-2 with TRBJ2-2; 9 bases agree with TRBD1. This CDR3 contains 15 residues. The J segment lost 6 bases and the V segment lost 10 bases, leaving 12 bases of the junction unmatched. Germline CDR1 and CDR2: SGHTA and FQGNSA. The CDR3 DNA follows: TGTGCCACAGCCACGGGACAGGGAGTCTCCGGGGAGCTGTTTTTT. Residues: CATATGQGVSGELFF.

The chain uses TRBV7-9 and TRBJ2-1, with 11 positions matching TRBD2. CDR1 SEHNR and CDR2 FQNEAQ come from the germline V gene (reference sequence). The V segment lost 7 bases and the J segment 9 bases; nucleotides outside the gene matches: 14. The CDR3 spans 16 residues. CDR3 sequence: CASIQTPSGGIGEQFF. The CDR3 DNA reads TGTGCCAGCATCCAGACCCCTAGCGGGGGGATCGGTGAGCAGTTCTTC.

The chain employs TRBV6-1 and TRBJ1-1; D unresolved. This CDR3 spans 15 amino acids. The germline CDR1 and CDR2 sequences are MNHNS and SASEGT. V was clipped by 0 bases and J by 2 bases, with 10 bases between them. The CDR3 nucleotides read TGTGCCAGCAGTGAAGCGAGCGTCGCAAACACTGAAGCTTTCTTT. It translates to CASSEASVANTEAFF.

The chain has TRBV6-5 and TRBJ1-6, with D hard to call. The CDR3 is 12 residues long. Germline V gene lookup returns CDR1 MNHEY and CDR2 SVGAGI. Deletions cut 6 bases from V and 7 bases from J, with 7 bases between. The CDR3: CASRNTNSPLHF. Written as DNA, the CDR3 is TGTGCCAGCAGAAACACAAATTCACCCCTCCACTTT.

The chain carries TRBV27 and TRBJ1-6, with D maybe TRBD1 (5 bases). CDR3 length: 20 residues. The ends were cut back, 3 bases at V and 0 bases at J, with 21 bases in the middle. In germline, CDR1 is MNHEY, CDR2 SMNVEV (reference sequence). CDR3 sequence: CASSFGTNSVSTSYNSPLHF. The CDR3 bases are TGTGCCAGCAGTTTCGGGACTAACAGCGTAAGTACCTCCTATAATTCACCCCTCCACTTT.

This clone was detected a few times. This chain connects TRBV21-1 to TRBJ1-4. TRBV21-1 is labeled a pseudogene. This CDR3 region has 15 residues. The CDR3 region is CASSKARGANEKLFF. CDR3 in DNA: TGTGCCAGCAGCAAAGCACGGGGGGCTAATGAAAAACTGTTTTTT.

Written as DNA, the CDR3 is TGCGCCAGCAGCGTTGGGACAGTAGGAGAGACCCAGTACTTC. Translating gives CASSVGTVGETQYF. This chain connects TRBV5-1 to TRBJ2-5, with TRBD1 matching 7 bases. Germline V gene sequence: CDR1 SGHRS, CDR2 YFSETQ. The CDR3 totals 14 residues. V shed 4 bases, J shed 4 bases, and the junction held 7 bases outside the gene matches.